This TCR beta chain appears in the sequencing data of a study of cytomegalovirus exposure and HLA in healthy donors. On this clone itself: Its antigen is still unknown.

Points from the study as a whole: In a later analysis, first-cohort TCR clusters were found to tend to co-occur in the 90 to 150 validation repertoires. There were a few CMV-associated chains whose specificity for CMV antigens was confirmed in vitro.

Profiled with immunoSEQ multiplex PCR; TCRdb holds only in-frame clones, not every one. The sample lists a few hundred thousand clones, around 87% occurring once. The donors were members of the validation cohort, which comprised 90 to 150 subjects and was separate from the first cohort of roughly 700 subjects. Sequencing was performed on PBMCs. This TCR was recovered from a woman aged 18-29 years in good health and CMV-seronegative.

CDR3 coding DNA: TGTGCCAGCAGCTACACGGGACAGGGGGCGATTGGGGAGCTGTTTTTT. It codes for CASSYTGQGAIGELFF. The rearrangement links TRBV7-3 to TRBJ2-2, with 12 bases that match TRBD1. In germline, CDR1 is SGHTA, CDR2 FQGTGA. Trimming cost V 4 bases and J 8 bases; bases outside gene matches: 8. The CDR3 contains 16 residues.